This T cell receptor beta chain was documented in a study of T cell responses to AZD1222 COVID-19 vaccine. The overall study: Investigators merged groups given second doses at roughly 4 or roughly 12 weeks.

The table lists this clone with a few counts. Germline CDR1 and CDR2: SGHAT and FQNNGV. J lost 12 bases, V lost 1 base, and 9 bases had no gene match. CDR3 length: 13 residues. TCRdb keeps only in-frame clones here, not all; method: immunoSEQ multiplex PCR. The data contain about 110,000 clones, around 91% of them singletons. Sequencing was performed on peripheral blood, taken on day 0 of AZD1222 vaccination. This sequence joins TRBV11-2 and TRBJ2-7; 7 nucleotides align to TRBD1. The clonotype comes from an adult in good health. CDR3 loop: CASSLGGTQGLYF. The DNA of the CDR3 is TGTGCCAGCAGCTTAGGAGGCACACAGGGGTTGTACTTC.